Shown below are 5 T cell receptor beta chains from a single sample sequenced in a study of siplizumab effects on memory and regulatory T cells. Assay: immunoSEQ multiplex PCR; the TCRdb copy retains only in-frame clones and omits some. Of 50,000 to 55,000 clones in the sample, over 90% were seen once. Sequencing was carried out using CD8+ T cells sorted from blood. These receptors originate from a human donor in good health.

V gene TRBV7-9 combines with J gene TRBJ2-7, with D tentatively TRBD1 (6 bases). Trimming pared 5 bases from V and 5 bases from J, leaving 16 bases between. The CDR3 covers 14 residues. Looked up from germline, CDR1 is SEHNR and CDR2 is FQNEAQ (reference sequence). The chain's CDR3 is CASSPEDRINEQYF. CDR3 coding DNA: TGTGCCAGCAGCCCAGAGGACAGAATTAACGAGCAGTACTTC.

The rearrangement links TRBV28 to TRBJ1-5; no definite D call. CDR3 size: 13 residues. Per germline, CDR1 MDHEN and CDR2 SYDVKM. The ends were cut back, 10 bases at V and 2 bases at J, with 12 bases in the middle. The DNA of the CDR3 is TGTGCCACCTCGTGGGTGGGCAATCAGCCCCAGCATTTT. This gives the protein CATSWVGNQPQHF.

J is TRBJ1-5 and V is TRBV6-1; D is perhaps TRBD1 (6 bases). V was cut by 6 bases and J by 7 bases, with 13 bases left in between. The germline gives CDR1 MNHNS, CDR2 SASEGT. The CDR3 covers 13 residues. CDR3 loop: CASREGEVQPQHF. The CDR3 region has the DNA TGTGCCAGCAGAGAGGGGGAGGTCCAGCCCCAGCATTTT.

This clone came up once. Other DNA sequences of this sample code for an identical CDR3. Here the CDR3 reads CASSQATGPQHF. CDR3 DNA sequence: TGCGCCAGCAGTCAGGCCACTGGGCCCCAGCATTTT. J is TRBJ1-5 and V is TRBV4-1; D not resolved. Between the trimmed V and J ends, which lost 6 bases and 9 bases, there was a span of 12 bases. Germline V CDR1 and CDR2: MGHRA, YSYEKL. CDR3 length: 12 residues.

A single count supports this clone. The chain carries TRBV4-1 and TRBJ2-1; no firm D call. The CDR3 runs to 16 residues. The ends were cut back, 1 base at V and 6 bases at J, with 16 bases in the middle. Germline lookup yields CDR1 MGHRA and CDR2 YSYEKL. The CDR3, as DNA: TGCGCCAGCAGCCAAGTCCTATCAAGGTCAGGCAATGAGCAGTTCTTC. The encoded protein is CASSQVLSRSGNEQFF.